The 27 T cell receptor beta chains below come from one sample, sequenced in a study of blood T cell repertoires in COVID-19. Sequencing used immunoSEQ multiplex PCR; TCRdb keeps in-frame clones, though not all of them. Here the sample spans some 240,000 clones, 81% being singletons. The sample consisted of peripheral blood. The receptors originated from a woman older than 75 with COVID-19, enrolled during active disease.

This clone has only one observation. This sequence joins TRBV7-2 and TRBJ2-6, with a possible D match to TRBD1 (6 bases). V was clipped by 4 bases and J by 2 bases, with 9 bases between them. The V gene's germline CDR1 is SGHTA and CDR2 FQGNSA. CDR3 length: 15 amino acids. The CDR3 loop is CASSYRETGANVLTF. CDR3 DNA sequence: TGTGCCAGCAGCTACAGGGAGACTGGGGCCAACGTCCTGACTTTC.

The chain couples TRBV7-2 to TRBJ2-1; D is unresolved. The germline V gene encodes CDR1 SGHTA and CDR2 FQGNSA. V was clipped by 5 bases and J by 4 bases, with 3 bases between them. The CDR3 has 11 residues. This chain's CDR3 is CASSPYNEQFF. CDR3 in DNA: TGTGCCAGCAGCCCTTACAATGAGCAGTTCTTC.

The rearrangement uses TRBV24-1 and TRBJ1-5; no reliable D call. Looked up from germline, CDR1 is KGHDR and CDR2 is SFDVKD. V lost 4 bases, J lost 7 bases, and 7 bases lay in between. The CDR3 sequence is 12 residues long. CDR3 nucleotides: TGTGCCACCAGTGAGGGCTCACAGCCCCAGCATTTT. Its translation: CATSEGSQPQHF.

The V gene is TRBV11-2, the J gene TRBJ2-7; no clear D. This CDR3 is 13 amino acids long. V was trimmed by 3 bases and J by 2 bases, leaving 8 bases between them. CDR1 SGHAT and CDR2 FQNNGV come from the germline V gene. The CDR3 coding sequence is TGTGCCAGCAGCTTCAACACCGCCTACGAGCAGTACTTC. Protein product: CASSFNTAYEQYF. The full variable domain, with the rest looked up from reference TRBV11-2 and TRBJ2-7, is EAGVAQSPRYKIIEKRQSVAFWCNPISGHATLYWYQQILGQGPKLLIQFQNNGVVDDSQLPKDRFSAERLKGVDSTLKIQPAKLEDSAVYLCASSFNTAYEQYFGPGTRLTVT.

The rearrangement links TRBV18 to TRBJ1-2; TRBD1 might be the D (6 bases). The CDR3 is 16 amino acids. Germline V CDR1 and CDR2: KGHSH, LQKENI. The V end was cut by 3 bases, the J end by 6 bases, with 20 bases between. The CDR3 DNA sequence: TGTGCCAGCTCACCGACCACAGGGACGGTGCCTAATGGCTACACCTTC. Protein: CASSPTTGTVPNGYTF.

This clone was seen once. This chain uses TRBV24-1 with TRBJ2-5; TRBD2 aligns across 14 bases. V was clipped by 4 bases and J by 4 bases; unmatched bases: 4. Germline CDR1 is KGHDR and CDR2 is SFDVKD. CDR3 length: 16 amino acids. CDR3 bases: TGTGCCACCAGTGAGTGGGGGACTAGCGGGAGAGAGACCCAGTACTTC. The encoded protein is CATSEWGTSGRETQYF.

The genes are TRBV5-4 and TRBJ2-1; D is perhaps TRBD2 (5 bases). The germline V gene encodes CDR1 SGHNT and CDR2 YYREEE (reference sequence). The CDR3 has 14 residues. Trimming removed 4 bases at V and 7 bases at J, with 15 bases between. CDR3 sequence: CASSRREGRNEQFF. CDR3 bases: TGTGCCAGCAGCCGAAGAGAGGGCAGAAATGAGCAGTTCTTC.

This chain connects TRBV13 to TRBJ2-7; 9 bases are shared with TRBD2. This CDR3 region has 15 residues. Germline loops: CDR1 PRHDT, CDR2 FYEKMQ (reference sequence). After removal of 5 bases from V and 0 bases from J, the junction contained 5 bases not matched to a gene. CDR3: CASSARTSDSYEQYF. In DNA, the CDR3 is TGTGCCAGCAGCGCCCGGACTAGCGACTCCTACGAGCAGTACTTC.

This chain connects TRBV6-5 to TRBJ2-7, with D possibly being TRBD1 (6 bases). Germline CDR1 reads MNHEY; CDR2 reads SVGAGI. This CDR3 has 13 amino acids. The V end lost 6 bases, the J end lost 5 bases, and 14 bases lay between the germline ends. The CDR3 DNA reads as TGTGCCAGCAGCAAGACAGGTACCAACGAGCAGTACTTC. Its protein product is CASSKTGTNEQYF.

This clone was seen only once. The rearrangement joins TRBV5-4 to TRBJ1-5, with D possibly being TRBD1 (5 bases). Trimming cost V 4 bases and J 3 bases, with 11 bases left between them. Germline values: CDR1 SGHNT, CDR2 YYREEE (reference sequence). This CDR3 comprises 14 residues. The DNA for the CDR3 is TGTGCCAGCAGCGCCGCAGGGATCAATCAGCCCCAGCATTTT. This encodes CASSAAGINQPQHF.

CDR3 DNA: TGTGCCAGCAGTTTTCCGGGACTAGCGGGAGCTCAACCAGGTGTCAATGAGCAGTTCTTC. This gives the protein CASSFPGLAGAQPGVNEQFF. This chain connects TRBV2 to TRBJ2-1; 14 bases are shared with TRBD2. Germline V lookup: CDR1 SNHLY, CDR2 FYNNEI. The V gene end was trimmed by 5 bases and the J gene end by 6 bases; junction bases not matched to a gene: 18. This CDR3 contains 20 residues. Filled out from reference TRBV2 and TRBJ2-1, the complete variable domain reads EPEVTQTPSHQVTQMGQEVILRCVPISNHLYFYWYRQILGQKVEFLVSFYNNEISEKSEIFDDQFSVERPDGSNFTLKIRSTKLEDSAMYFCASSFPGLAGAQPGVNEQFFGPGTRLTVL.

This sequence joins TRBV10-3 and TRBJ2-2, with 12 bases lining up with TRBD2. J was trimmed by 5 bases and V by 4 bases; bases with no gene match: 5. The CDR3 consists of 16 residues. Per germline, CDR1 ENHRY and CDR2 SYGVKD. Here the CDR3 DNA reads TGTGCCATCAGTGTCTCGACTAGCGGGAGTACCGGGGAGCTGTTTTTT. This sequence encodes CAISVSTSGSTGELFF.

This chain uses TRBV30 with TRBJ2-3; D might be TRBD2 (6 bases). The CDR3 spans 15 residues. Trimming pared 2 bases from V and 4 bases from J, leaving 16 bases between. From germline, CDR1 is GTSNPN and CDR2 SVGIG (reference sequence). The chain's CDR3 is CAWSFGGTHADTQYF. The CDR3 bases are TGTGCCTGGAGTTTCGGCGGGACCCATGCAGATACGCAGTATTTT. The full variable domain, completed using reference TRBV30 and TRBJ2-3, is SQTIHQWPATLVQPVGSPLSLECTVEGTSNPNLYWYRQAAGRGLQLLFYSVGIGQISSEVPQNLSASRPQDRQFILSSKKLLLSDSGFYLCAWSFGGTHADTQYFGPGTRLTVL.

This chain joins TRBV5-1 and TRBJ2-5, with D unresolved. This CDR3 contains 12 residues. Germline values: CDR1 SGHRS, CDR2 YFSETQ. Trimming pared 0 bases from V and 7 bases from J, leaving 7 bases between. CDR3: CASSLDLLTQYF. The CDR3 bases are TGCGCCAGCAGCTTGGATCTTTTGACCCAGTACTTC.

The J gene is TRBJ1-4, the V gene TRBV3-1 (or the pseudogene TRBV3-2); the D is unclear. The CDR3 runs 13 residues. V lost 3 bases and J 5 bases, leaving 7 bases between the germline ends. Germline CDR1 LGHDT, CDR2 YNNKEL (reference sequence). CDR3 DNA sequence: TGTGCCAGCAGCCACGGAGGGAATGAAAAACTGTTTTTT. Translated, it gives CASSHGGNEKLFF.

The CDR3 region is CASSFGTALRQYF. DNA for the CDR3: TGTGCCAGCAGTTTTGGGACAGCCCTGCGGCAGTACTTC. This sequence joins TRBV27 and TRBJ2-7, with 7 nucleotides matching TRBD1. With 3 bases clipped from V and 9 bases from J, the junction kept 8 bases outside the gene matches. The CDR3 extends over 13 amino acids. Germline V gives CDR1 MNHEY, CDR2 SMNVEV (reference sequence).

The gene calls are TRBV6-2 or TRBV6-3 and TRBJ2-1; 13 nucleotides match TRBD2. Per the germline V gene, CDR1 is MNHEY and CDR2 is SVGEGT. CDR3 size: 15 residues. V gave up 6 bases and J gave up 5 bases; unmatched junction bases: 4. CDR3 nucleotides: TGTGCCAGCAGCCGGGGACTAGCGGGAAACAATGAGCAGTTCTTC. As protein: CASSRGLAGNNEQFF.

The genes are TRBV20-1 and TRBJ2-7, with D unclear. Germline loops: CDR1 DFQATT, CDR2 SNEGSKA (reference sequence). There are 11 residues in the CDR3. The V end lost 5 bases, the J end lost 1 base, and 6 bases lay between the germline ends. The CDR3 nucleotides read TGCAGTGCTTGGAGATCCTACGAGCAGTACTTC. Translated, it gives CSAWRSYEQYF.

The rearrangement links TRBV19 to TRBJ2-7; 8 nucleotides line up with TRBD2. Germline CDR1 and CDR2: LNHDA and SQIVND (reference sequence). The CDR3 consists of 14 residues. With V trimmed by 3 bases and J by 3 bases, 4 bases remained unmatched. CDR3 protein: CASSMGSGSYEQYF. In DNA, the CDR3 is TGTGCCAGTAGTATGGGAAGCGGGAGCTACGAGCAGTACTTC.

The table lists this clone with a few counts. The V and J genes are TRBV29-1 and TRBJ1-1; D is unclear. This CDR3 is 13 amino acids long. V lost 8 bases and J lost 1, with 14 bases in between. Germline V gene lookup returns CDR1 SQVTM and CDR2 ANQGSEA. The DNA for the CDR3 is TGCAGCACGTGGACTGTAACGAACACTGAAGCTTTCTTT. Protein: CSTWTVTNTEAFF.

The chain has TRBV5-5 and TRBJ2-1, with 11 bases that match TRBD1. V trimming: 5 bases; J trimming: 12 bases; junction bases outside the gene matches: 19. This CDR3 is 17 amino acids long. CDR1 SGHKS and CDR2 YYEKEE come from the germline V gene (reference sequence). The CDR3 spells CASSLKAGTGGIAVQFF. The CDR3 DNA sequence: TGTGCCAGCAGTTTAAAAGCCGGGACAGGGGGAATAGCAGTGCAGTTCTTC.

The V and J genes are TRBV12-3 or TRBV12-4 and TRBJ2-1; 7 bases match TRBD1. Trimming cost V 4 bases and J 10 bases; bases outside gene matches: 7. The CDR3 is 13 residues long. The CDR3 DNA follows: TGTGCCAGCAGTTCGGGACAGACAAGAGAGCAGTTCTTC. This codes for CASSSGQTREQFF.

This chain links TRBV11-2 with TRBJ1-2; D possibly corresponds to TRBD1 (5 bases). The CDR3 has 14 residues. Germline V gives CDR1 SGHAT, CDR2 FQNNGV. The ends were cut back, 5 bases at V and 1 base at J, with 11 bases in the middle. CDR3 DNA: TGTGCCAGCAGCCCCCCGGGGGGTAACTATGGCTACACCTTC. As protein: CASSPPGGNYGYTF. The entire variable domain, with the rest obtained from reference TRBV11-2 and TRBJ1-2, is as follows: EAGVAQSPRYKIIEKRQSVAFWCNPISGHATLYWYQQILGQGPKLLIQFQNNGVVDDSQLPKDRFSAERLKGVDSTLKIQPAKLEDSAVYLCASSPPGGNYGYTFGSGTRLTVV.

The J gene is TRBJ1-2, the V gene TRBV12-3 or TRBV12-4, with D perhaps matching TRBD1 (5 bases). V lost 7 bases and J lost 4, with 13 bases in between. The CDR3 contains 13 residues. The CDR3 DNA is TGTGCCAGCAAAGACAGCAACCTCTATGGCTACACCTTC. Translated: CASKDSNLYGYTF.

This rearrangement joins TRBV11-3 to TRBJ2-1, with D possibly being TRBD2 (6 bases). The CDR3 extends over 16 amino acids. Trimming stripped 5 bases from V and 7 bases from J, with 21 bases between. Germline V lookup: CDR1 SGHNT, CDR2 YENEEA. CDR3: CASSEAGGWGKNEQFF. The CDR3 DNA sequence: TGTGCCAGCAGCGAAGCCGGGGGATGGGGGAAAAATGAGCAGTTCTTC.

J is TRBJ1-5 and V is TRBV27; 7 bases line up with TRBD1. CDR3 length equals 17 residues. CDR1 MNHEY and CDR2 SMNVEV come from the germline V gene (reference sequence). V lost 3 bases to trimming and J lost 5 bases; unmatched junction nucleotides: 13. For the CDR3, the DNA is TGTGCCAGCAGTTTTCCCCAGGGGGTAGACGAAGATCAGCCCCAGCATTTT. Protein: CASSFPQGVDEDQPQHF.

This chain joins TRBV30 and TRBJ1-5; D gene ambiguous. The V gene's germline CDR1 is GTSNPN and CDR2 SVGIG (reference sequence). The CDR3 runs 14 residues. V shed 2 bases and J shed 4 bases, with 12 bases lying between them. The CDR3 DNA is TGTGCCTGGAGTACCCCAGGAACAAATCAGCCCCAGCATTTT. Its protein product is CAWSTPGTNQPQHF. Looking up the rest from reference TRBV30 and TRBJ1-5 gives the full variable domain: SQTIHQWPATLVQPVGSPLSLECTVEGTSNPNLYWYRQAAGRGLQLLFYSVGIGQISSEVPQNLSASRPQDRQFILSSKKLLLSDSGFYLCAWSTPGTNQPQHFGDGTRLSIL.